In its sample, the clone carrying this TCR beta chain was seen once. Assay used: immunoSEQ multiplex PCR; TCRdb lists only in-frame clones, some missing. The table includes roughly 11,000 clones, around 69% detected once. The CDR3 runs to 11 residues. From germline, CDR1 is MNHEY and CDR2 SMNVEV (reference sequence). The trim removed 6 bases at V and 11 bases at J, leaving 6 bases unmatched. This record belongs to a study of sequential checkpoint blockade in melanoma. The sample's treatment: randomized to nivolumab then ipilimumab (arm A) or the reverse (arm B). The clonotype was recovered from a human donor with melanoma. The input for sequencing was CD8+ T cells sorted from blood (inferred from file names), taken from a patient given nivolumab and ipilimumab in sequence. The V gene is TRBV27, the J gene TRBJ2-5, with 7 bases fitting TRBD1. CDR3 sequence (DNA): TGTGCCAGCAGGTCACAGGGGCAGCAGTACTTC. Translating it yields CASRSQGQQYF.